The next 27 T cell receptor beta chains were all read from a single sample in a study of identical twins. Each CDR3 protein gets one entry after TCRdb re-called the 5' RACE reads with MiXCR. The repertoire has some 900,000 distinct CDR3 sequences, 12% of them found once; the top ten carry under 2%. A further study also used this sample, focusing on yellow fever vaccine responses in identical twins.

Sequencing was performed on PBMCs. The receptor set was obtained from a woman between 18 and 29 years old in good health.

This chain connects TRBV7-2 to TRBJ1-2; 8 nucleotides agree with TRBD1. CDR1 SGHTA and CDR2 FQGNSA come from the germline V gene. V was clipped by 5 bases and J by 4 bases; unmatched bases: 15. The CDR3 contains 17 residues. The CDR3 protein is CASSPGQGSLLSYGYTF. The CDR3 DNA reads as TGTGCCAGCAGCCCTGGACAGGGTTCACTCCTTAGCTATGGCTACACCTTC.

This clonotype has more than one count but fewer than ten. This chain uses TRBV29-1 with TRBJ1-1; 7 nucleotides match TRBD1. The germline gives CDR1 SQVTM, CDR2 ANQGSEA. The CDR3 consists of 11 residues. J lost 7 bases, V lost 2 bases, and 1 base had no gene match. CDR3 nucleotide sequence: TGCAGCGTTGAAAACAGGGGTGAAGCTTTCTTT. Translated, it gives CSVENRGEAFF. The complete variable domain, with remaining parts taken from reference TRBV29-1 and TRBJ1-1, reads SAVISQKPSRDICQRGTSLTIQCQVDSQVTMMFWYRQQPGQSLTLIATANQGSEATYESGFVIDKFPISRPNLTFSTLTVSNMSPEDSSIYLCSVENRGEAFFGQGTRLTVV.

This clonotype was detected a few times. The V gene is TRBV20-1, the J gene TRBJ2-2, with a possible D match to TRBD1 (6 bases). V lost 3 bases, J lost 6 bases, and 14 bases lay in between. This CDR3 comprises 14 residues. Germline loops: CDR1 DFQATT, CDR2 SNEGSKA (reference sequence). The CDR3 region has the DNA TGCAGTGCTAGGGTACAGGGCTTCGCCGGGGAGCTGTTTTTT. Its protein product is CSARVQGFAGELFF.

CDR3 sequence: CAISEARENSPLHF. In DNA, the CDR3 is TGTGCCATCAGTGAGGCCAGGGAGAATTCACCCCTCCACTTT. V and J are TRBV10-3 and TRBJ1-6, with D perhaps matching TRBD1 (5 bases). This CDR3 comprises 14 residues. Germline-derived CDR1 and CDR2 are ENHRY and SYGVKD. V was shortened by 2 bases and J by 7 bases, with 9 bases between the two germline ends.

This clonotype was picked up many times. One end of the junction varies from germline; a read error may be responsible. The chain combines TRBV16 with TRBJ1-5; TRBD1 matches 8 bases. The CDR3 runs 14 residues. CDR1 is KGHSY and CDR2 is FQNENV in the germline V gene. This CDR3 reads CASSQGTGNLPQHF. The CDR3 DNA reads TGTGCCAGCAGCCAAGGGACAGGTAATCTGCCCCAGCATTTT.

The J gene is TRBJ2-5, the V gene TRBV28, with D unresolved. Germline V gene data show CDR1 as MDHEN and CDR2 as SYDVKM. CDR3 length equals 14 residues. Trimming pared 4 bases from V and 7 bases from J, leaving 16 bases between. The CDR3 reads CASSSLPGMWTQYF. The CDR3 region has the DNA TGTGCCAGCAGTTCCTTACCGGGCATGTGGACCCAGTACTTC.

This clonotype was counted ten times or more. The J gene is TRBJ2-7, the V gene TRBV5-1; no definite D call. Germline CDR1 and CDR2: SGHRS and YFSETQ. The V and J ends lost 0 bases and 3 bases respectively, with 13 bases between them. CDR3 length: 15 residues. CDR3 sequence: CASSLGQSGHYEQYV. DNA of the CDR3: TGCGCCAGCAGCTTGGGCCAAAGTGGGCACTACGAGCAGTACGTC.

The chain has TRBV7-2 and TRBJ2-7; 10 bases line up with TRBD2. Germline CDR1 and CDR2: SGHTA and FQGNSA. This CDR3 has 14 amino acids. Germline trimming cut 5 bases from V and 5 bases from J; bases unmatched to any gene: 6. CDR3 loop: CASSPSSGRNEQYF. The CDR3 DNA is TGTGCCAGCAGCCCCAGTAGCGGGAGGAACGAGCAGTACTTC.

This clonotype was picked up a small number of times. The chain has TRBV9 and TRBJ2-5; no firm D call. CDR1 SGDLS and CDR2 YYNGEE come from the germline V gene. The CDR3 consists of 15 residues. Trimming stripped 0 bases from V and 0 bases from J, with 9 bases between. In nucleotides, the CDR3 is TGTGCCAGCAGCGTAGGGGAAGCCCACCAAGAGACCCAGTACTTC. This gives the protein CASSVGEAHQETQYF.

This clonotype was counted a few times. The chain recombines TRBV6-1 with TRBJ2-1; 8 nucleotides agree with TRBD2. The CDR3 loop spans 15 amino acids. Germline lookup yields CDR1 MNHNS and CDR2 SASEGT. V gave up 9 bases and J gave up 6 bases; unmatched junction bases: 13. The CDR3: CASQAGGSSPNEQFF. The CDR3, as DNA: TGTGCCAGTCAGGCGGGGGGTAGTTCCCCCAATGAGCAGTTCTTC.

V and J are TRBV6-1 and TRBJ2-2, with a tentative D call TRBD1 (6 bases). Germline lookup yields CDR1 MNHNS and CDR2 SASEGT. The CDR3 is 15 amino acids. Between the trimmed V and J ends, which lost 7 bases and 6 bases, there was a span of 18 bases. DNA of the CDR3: TGTGCCAGCAAGGAACAGGGATTATCTTCCGGGGAGCTGTTTTTT. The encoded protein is CASKEQGLSSGELFF.

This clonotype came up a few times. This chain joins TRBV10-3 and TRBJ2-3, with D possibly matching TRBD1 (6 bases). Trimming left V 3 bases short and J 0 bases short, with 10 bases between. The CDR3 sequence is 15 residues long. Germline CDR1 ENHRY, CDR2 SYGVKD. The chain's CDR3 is CAISDSGQSTDTQYF. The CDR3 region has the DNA TGTGCCATCAGTGATTCGGGACAAAGCACAGATACGCAGTATTTT.

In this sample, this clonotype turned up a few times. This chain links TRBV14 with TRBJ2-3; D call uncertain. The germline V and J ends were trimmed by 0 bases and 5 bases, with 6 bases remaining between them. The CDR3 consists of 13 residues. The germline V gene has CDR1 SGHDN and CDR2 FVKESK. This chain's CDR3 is CASSQDEIDTQYF. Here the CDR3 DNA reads TGTGCCAGCAGCCAAGATGAGATAGATACGCAGTATTTT.

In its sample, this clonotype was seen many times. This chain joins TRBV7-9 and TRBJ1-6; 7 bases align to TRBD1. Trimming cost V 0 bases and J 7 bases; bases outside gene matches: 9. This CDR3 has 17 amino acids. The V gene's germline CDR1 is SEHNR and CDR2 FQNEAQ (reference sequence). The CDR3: CASSLAARDSTNSPLHF. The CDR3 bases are TGTGCCAGCAGCTTAGCTGCCCGGGACAGCACAAATTCACCCCTCCACTTT.

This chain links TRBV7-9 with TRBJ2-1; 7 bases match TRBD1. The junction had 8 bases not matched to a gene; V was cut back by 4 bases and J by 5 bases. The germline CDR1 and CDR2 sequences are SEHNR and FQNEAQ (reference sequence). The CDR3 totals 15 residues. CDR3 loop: CASSYTRDRDNEQFF. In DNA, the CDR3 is TGTGCCAGCAGCTATACCCGGGACAGAGACAATGAGCAGTTCTTC. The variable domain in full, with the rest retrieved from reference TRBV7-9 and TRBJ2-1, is DTGVSQNPRHKITKRGQNVTFRCDPISEHNRLYWYRQTLGQGPEFLTYFQNEAQLEKSRLLSDRFSAERPKGSFSTLEIQRTEQGDSAMYLCASSYTRDRDNEQFFGPGTRLTVL.

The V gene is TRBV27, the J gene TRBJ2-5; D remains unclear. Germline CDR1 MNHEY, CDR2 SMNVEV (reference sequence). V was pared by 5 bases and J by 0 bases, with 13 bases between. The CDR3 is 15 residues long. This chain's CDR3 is CASSPRTAYQETQYF. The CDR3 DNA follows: TGTGCCAGCAGTCCCCGGACGGCCTACCAAGAGACCCAGTACTTC.

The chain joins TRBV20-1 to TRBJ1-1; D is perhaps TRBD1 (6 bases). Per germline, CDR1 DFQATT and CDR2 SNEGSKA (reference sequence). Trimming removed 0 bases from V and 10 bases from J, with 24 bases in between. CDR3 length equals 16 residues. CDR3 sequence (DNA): TGCAGTGCTAGAGATAGGCGAGGGGGGATAAAGAACCCAGCTTTCTTT. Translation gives CSARDRRGGIKNPAFF.

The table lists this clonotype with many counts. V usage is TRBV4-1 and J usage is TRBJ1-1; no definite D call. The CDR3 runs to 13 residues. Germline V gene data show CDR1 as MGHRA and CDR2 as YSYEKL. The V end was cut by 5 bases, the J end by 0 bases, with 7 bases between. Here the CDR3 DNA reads TGCGCCAGCAGCGACGGTCTGAACACTGAAGCTTTCTTT. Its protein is CASSDGLNTEAFF.

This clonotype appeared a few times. CDR3 protein: CSAPKVRARTDTQYF. The DNA for the CDR3 is TGCAGTGCTCCGAAAGTCAGGGCACGCACAGATACGCAGTATTTT. This sequence joins TRBV20-1 and TRBJ2-3, with D perhaps TRBD1 (5 bases). The CDR3 spans 15 residues. Trimming pared 5 bases from V and 1 base from J, leaving 16 bases between. Germline CDR1 and CDR2: DFQATT and SNEGSKA (reference sequence).

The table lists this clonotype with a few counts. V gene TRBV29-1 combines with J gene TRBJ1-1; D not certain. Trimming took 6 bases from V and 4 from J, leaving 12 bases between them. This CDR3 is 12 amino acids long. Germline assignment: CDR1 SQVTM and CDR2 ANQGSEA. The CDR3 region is CSVCSQVTEAFF. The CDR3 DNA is TGCAGCGTATGTAGCCAGGTCACTGAAGCTTTCTTT.

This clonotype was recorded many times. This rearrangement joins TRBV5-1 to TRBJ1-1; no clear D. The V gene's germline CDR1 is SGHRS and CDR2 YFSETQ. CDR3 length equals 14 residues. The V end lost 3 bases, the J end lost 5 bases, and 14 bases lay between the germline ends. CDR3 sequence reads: CASSSVPGGTEAFF. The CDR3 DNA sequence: TGCGCCAGCAGCTCGGTCCCGGGAGGGACTGAAGCTTTCTTT.

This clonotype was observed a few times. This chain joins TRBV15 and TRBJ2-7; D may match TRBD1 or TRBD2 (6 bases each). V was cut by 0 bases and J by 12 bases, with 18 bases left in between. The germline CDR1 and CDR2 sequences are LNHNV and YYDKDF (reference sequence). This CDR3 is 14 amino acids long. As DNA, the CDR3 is TGTGCCACCAGCAGAGATAAAGTGGGGGGCCTAGGGTACGTC. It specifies CATSRDKVGGLGYV.

The CDR3 region is CASSLPYGREAFF. The DNA for the CDR3 is TGCGCCAGCAGCCTACCGTACGGCAGAGAAGCTTTCTTT. This rearrangement joins TRBV4-1 to TRBJ1-1; D uncertain. The CDR3 has 13 residues. Germline V gene sequence: CDR1 MGHRA, CDR2 YSYEKL. The V gene lost 4 bases and the J gene lost 8 bases, with 14 bases spanning the gap.

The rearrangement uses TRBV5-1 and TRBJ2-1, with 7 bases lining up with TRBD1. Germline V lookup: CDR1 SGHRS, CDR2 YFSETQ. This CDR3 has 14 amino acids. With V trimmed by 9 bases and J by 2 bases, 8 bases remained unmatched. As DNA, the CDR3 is TGCGCCACCATGAAGGGGACAGCCTACAATGAGCAGTTCTTC. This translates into CATMKGTAYNEQFF. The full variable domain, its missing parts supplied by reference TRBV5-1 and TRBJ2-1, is KAGVTQTPRYLIKTRGQQVTLSCSPISGHRSVSWYQQTPGQGLQFLFEYFSETQRNKGNFPGRFSGRQFSNSRSEMNVSTLELGDSALYLCATMKGTAYNEQFFGPGTRLTVL.

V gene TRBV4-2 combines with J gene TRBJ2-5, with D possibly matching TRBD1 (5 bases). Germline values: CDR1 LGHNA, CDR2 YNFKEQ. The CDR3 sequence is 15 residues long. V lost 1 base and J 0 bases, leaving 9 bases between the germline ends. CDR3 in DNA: TGTGCCAGCAGCCAAGGGGCAGGGAACCAAGAGACCCAGTACTTC. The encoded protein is CASSQGAGNQETQYF.

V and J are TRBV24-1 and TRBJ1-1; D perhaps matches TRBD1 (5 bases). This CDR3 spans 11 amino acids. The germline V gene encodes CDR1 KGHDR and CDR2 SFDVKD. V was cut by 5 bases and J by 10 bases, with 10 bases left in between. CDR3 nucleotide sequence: TGTGCCACCAGTGCCTCAGGGATAGCTTTCTTT. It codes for CATSASGIAFF.

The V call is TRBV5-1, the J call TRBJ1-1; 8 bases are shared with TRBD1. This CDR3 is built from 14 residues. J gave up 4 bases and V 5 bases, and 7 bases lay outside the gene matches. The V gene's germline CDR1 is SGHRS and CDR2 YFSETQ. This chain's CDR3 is CASSDTTGGTEAFF. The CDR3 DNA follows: TGCGCCAGCAGTGACACTACAGGGGGCACTGAAGCTTTCTTT.